The present T cell receptor beta chain was sequenced within a study of CD8 T cells in Susac syndrome. Germline V gene data show CDR1 as LGHDT and CDR2 as YNNKEL (reference sequence). The CDR3 contains 13 residues. V shed 2 bases and J shed 3 bases, with 8 bases lying between them. Random hexamers primed reverse transcription of about 0.45 to 1 ug RNA. One entry per CDR3 protein, called by TCRdb with MiXCR from the immunoSEQ multiplex PCR reads. The repertoire has around 69,000 distinct CDR3 sequences, nearly 96% of them found once; the top ten carry 0.095% to 0.12%. The V call is TRBV3-1, the J call TRBJ2-7; D is unclear. Sequencing input: CD4+ T cells from PBMCs. This clonotype originated in a human donor with multiple sclerosis. CDR3 amino acids: CASSQNGYYEQYF. For the CDR3, the DNA is TGTGCCAGCAGCCAAAACGGATACTACGAGCAGTACTTC.